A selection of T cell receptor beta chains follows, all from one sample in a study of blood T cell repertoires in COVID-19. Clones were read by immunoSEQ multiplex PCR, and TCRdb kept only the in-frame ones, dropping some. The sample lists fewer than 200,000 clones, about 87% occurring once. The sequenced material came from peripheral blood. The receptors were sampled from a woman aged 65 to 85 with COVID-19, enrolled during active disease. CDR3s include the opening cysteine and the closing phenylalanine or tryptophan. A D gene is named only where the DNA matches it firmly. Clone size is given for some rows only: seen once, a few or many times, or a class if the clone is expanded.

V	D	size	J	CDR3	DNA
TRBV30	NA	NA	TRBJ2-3	CAWSVQYTQYF	TGTGCCTGGAGTGTACAATATACGCAGTATTTT
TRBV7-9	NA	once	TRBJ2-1	CASSGVGTTYNEQFF	TGTGCCAGCAGCGGAGTCGGGACAACTTACAATGAGCAGTTCTTC
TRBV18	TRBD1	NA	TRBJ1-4	CASSPKWDRNEKLFF	TGTGCCAGCTCACCAAAGTGGGACAGAAATGAAAAACTGTTTTTT
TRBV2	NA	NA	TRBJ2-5	CASMPRSGFQETQYF	TGTGCCAGCATGCCCCGGAGTGGGTTCCAAGAGACCCAGTACTTC
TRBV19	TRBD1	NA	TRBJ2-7	CASSIPDRIVEQYF	TGTGCCAGTAGTATACCGGACAGGATAGTCGAGCAGTACTTC
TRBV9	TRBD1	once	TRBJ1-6	CASSVRGQGRSPLHF	TGTGCCAGCAGCGTCCGGGGACAGGGACGTTCACCCCTCCACTTT
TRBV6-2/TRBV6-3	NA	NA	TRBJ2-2	CASSSPRREPGELFF	TGTGCCAGCAGTTCGCCCCGACGGGAACCCGGGGAGCTGTTTTTT
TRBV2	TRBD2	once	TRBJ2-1	CATRSASGRSSYNEQFF	TGTGCCACGCGGTCGGCTAGCGGGAGGAGCTCCTACAATGAGCAGTTCTTC
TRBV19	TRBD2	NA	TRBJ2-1	CASSPLAGGGNEQFF	TGTGCCAGTAGTCCACTAGCGGGAGGGGGAAATGAGCAGTTCTTC
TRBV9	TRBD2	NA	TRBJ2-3	CASSVVGTTGDTQYF	TGTGCCAGCAGCGTAGTAGGGACTACGGGTGATACGCAGTATTTT
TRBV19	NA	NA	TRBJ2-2	CASSISDRNTGELFF	TGTGCCAGTAGTATAAGTGACAGAAACACCGGGGAGCTGTTTTTT
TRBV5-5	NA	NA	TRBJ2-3	CASSLRSAGRLPQYF	TGTGCCAGCAGCTTGAGGTCCGCGGGAAGACTGCCGCAGTATTTT
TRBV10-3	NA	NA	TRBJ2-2	CATRGSEGTGELFF	TGTGCCACCAGGGGTTCGGAGGGGACCGGGGAGCTGTTTTTT
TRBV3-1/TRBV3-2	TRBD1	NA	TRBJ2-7	CASSQLDRGYEQYF	TGTGCCAGCAGCCAACTAGACAGGGGGTACGAGCAGTACTTC
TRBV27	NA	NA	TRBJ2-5	CASSTGQSSTQYF	TGTGCCAGCAGCACCGGACAGTCCTCGACCCAGTACTTC
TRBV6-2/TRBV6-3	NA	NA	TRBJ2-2	CASSKQGIGELFF	TGTGCCAGCAGTAAACAGGGAATCGGGGAGCTGTTTTTT
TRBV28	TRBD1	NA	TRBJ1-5	CASSFGTGDLPQHF	TGTGCCAGCAGTTTCGGGACAGGGGATCTGCCCCAGCATTTT
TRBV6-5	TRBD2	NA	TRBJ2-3	CASSYLAGPTDTQYF	TGTGCCAGCAGTTACCTAGCGGGCCCCACAGATACGCAGTATTTT
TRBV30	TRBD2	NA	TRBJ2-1	CAWSSGTSFEQFF	TGTGCCTGGAGTTCTGGGACTAGCTTTGAGCAGTTCTTC
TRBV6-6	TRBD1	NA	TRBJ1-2	CASSHRQGLNYGYTF	TGTGCCAGCAGCCATCGACAGGGCCTAAACTATGGCTACACCTTC
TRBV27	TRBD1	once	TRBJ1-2	CASSLTGQGYGYTF	TGTGCCAGCAGTTTGACCGGACAGGGCTATGGCTACACCTTC
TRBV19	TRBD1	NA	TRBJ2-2	CASSRTGQAGELFF	TGTGCCAGTAGTCGGACAGGCCAAGCGGGGGAGCTGTTTTTT
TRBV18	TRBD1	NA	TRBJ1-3	CASSPGTGSGNTIYF	TGTGCCAGCTCACCCGGGACAGGCTCTGGAAACACCATATATTTT
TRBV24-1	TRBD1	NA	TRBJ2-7	CATSDSTGGSSYEQYF	TGTGCCACCAGTGATTCCACAGGGGGGAGCTCCTACGAGCAGTACTTC
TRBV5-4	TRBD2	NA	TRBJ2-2	CASSTGLAGVVTGELFF	TGTGCCAGCAGCACCGGACTAGCGGGAGTCGTGACCGGGGAGCTGTTTTTT
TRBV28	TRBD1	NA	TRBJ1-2	CASSQPGQGLLGYGYTF	TGTGCCAGCAGTCAACCGGGACAGGGTCTCCTCGGCTATGGCTACACCTTC
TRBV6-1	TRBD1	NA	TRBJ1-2	CASSEAWDRDGYTF	TGTGCCAGCAGTGAGGCATGGGACAGGGATGGCTACACCTTC
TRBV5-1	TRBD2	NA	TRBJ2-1	CASSLGLSGSNNEQFF	TGCGCCAGCAGCTTGGGGCTTAGCGGGAGTAATAATGAGCAGTTCTTC
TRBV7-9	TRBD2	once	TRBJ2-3	CASSVTSGNGDTQYF	TGTGCCAGTTCCGTCACTAGCGGGAACGGAGATACGCAGTATTTT
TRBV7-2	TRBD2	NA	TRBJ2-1	CASSLQGTSTGDEQFF	TGTGCCAGCAGCTTACAGGGGACTAGTACAGGCGATGAGCAGTTCTTC
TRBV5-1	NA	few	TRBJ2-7	CASSTGQEQYF	TGCGCCAGCAGTACAGGGCAAGAGCAGTACTTC
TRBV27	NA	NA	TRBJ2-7	CASSLTGSSYEQYF	TGTGCCAGCAGTTTGACGGGAAGCTCCTACGAGCAGTACTTC
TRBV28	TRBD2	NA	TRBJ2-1	CASREAGRGYNEQFF	TGTGCCAGCAGAGAAGCGGGAAGGGGTTACAATGAGCAGTTCTTC
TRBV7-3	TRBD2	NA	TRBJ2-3	CASSPRLAGGTDTQYF	TGTGCCAGCAGCCCACGACTAGCGGGGGGCACAGATACGCAGTATTTT
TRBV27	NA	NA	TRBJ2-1	CASSLTGSYNEQFF	TGTGCCAGCAGTTTGACAGGCTCCTACAATGAGCAGTTCTTC
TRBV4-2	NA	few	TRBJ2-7	CASSQDRTVDYEQYF	TGTGCCAGCAGCCAAGATAGGACTGTCGACTACGAGCAGTACTTC
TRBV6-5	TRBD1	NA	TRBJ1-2	CAIRTSGTAYGYTF	TGTGCCATCAGGACTTCCGGGACAGCATATGGCTACACCTTC
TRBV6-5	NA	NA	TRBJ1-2	CASSYRRRGDYGYTF	TGTGCCAGCAGTTATAGAAGGCGCGGGGACTATGGCTACACCTTC
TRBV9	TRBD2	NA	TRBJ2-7	CASSEGLAAEQYF	TGTGCCAGCAGCGAGGGACTAGCGGCCGAGCAGTACTTC
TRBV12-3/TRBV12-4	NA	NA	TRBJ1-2	CLDRIYGYTF	TGCTTAGACAGGATTTATGGCTACACCTTC
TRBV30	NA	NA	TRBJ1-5	CAWRRRHTSNQPQHF	TGTGCCTGGAGGAGAAGACACACTAGCAATCAGCCCCAGCATTTT
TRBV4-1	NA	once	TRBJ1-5	CASSQDHELNQPQHF	TGCGCCAGCAGCCAAGATCACGAGCTAAATCAGCCCCAGCATTTT
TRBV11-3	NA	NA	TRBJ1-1	CASSFAGLNTEAFF	TGTGCCAGCAGCTTTGCAGGGCTAAACACTGAAGCTTTCTTT
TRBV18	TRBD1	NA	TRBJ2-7	CASSTGTESSYEQYF	TGTGCCAGCTCAACCGGGACAGAGAGCTCCTACGAGCAGTACTTC
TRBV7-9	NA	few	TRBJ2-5	CASSLLQGGETQYF	TGTGCCAGCAGCTTATTGCAGGGTGGGGAGACCCAGTACTTC
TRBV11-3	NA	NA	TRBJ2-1	CASSFMYEQFF	TGTGCCAGCAGCTTTATGTATGAGCAGTTCTTC
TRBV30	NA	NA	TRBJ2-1	CAWSPLRYSGEQFF	TGTGCCTGGAGTCCGCTAAGGTATTCGGGTGAGCAGTTCTTC
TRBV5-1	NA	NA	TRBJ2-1	CASSLAGLSDGQFF	TGCGCCAGCAGCTTGGCCGGACTCTCAGATGGGCAGTTCTTC
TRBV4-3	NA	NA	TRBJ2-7	CASSQSRDNPNEQYF	TGCGCCAGCAGCCAGAGTCGGGACAACCCTAACGAGCAGTACTTC
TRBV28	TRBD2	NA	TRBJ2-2	CASSFFGGGPGTGELFF	TGTGCCAGCAGTTTTTTCGGGGGAGGGCCGGGCACCGGGGAGCTGTTTTTT
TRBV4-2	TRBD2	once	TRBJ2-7	CASRDPGLGDEQYF	TGTGCCAGCAGAGACCCGGGACTAGGGGACGAGCAGTACTTC
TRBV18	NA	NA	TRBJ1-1	CASSPQWGRANTEAFF	TGTGCCAGCTCACCACAATGGGGGAGGGCGAACACTGAAGCTTTCTTT